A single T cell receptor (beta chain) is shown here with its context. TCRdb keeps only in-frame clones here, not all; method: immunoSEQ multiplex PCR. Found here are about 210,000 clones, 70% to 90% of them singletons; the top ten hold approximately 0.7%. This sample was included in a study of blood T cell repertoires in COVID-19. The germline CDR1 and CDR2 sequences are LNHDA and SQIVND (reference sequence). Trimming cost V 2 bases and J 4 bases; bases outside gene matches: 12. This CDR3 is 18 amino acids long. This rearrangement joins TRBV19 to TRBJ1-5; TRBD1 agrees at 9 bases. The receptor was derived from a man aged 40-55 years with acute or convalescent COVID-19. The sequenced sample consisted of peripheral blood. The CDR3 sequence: CASSILSSGTGLNQPQHF. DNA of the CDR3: TGTGCCAGTAGTATACTCAGTTCCGGGACAGGGTTAAATCAGCCCCAGCATTTT.